This T cell receptor beta chain was identified in a study of regulatory T cells in long-lasting Graves disease. Details on this clonotype: The antigen is unknown.

Investigators prepared the TCR beta libraries by applying iRepertoire HTBI primers and Arm-PCR of CDR3 regions. TCRdb re-called the multiplex PCR reads with MiXCR, one entry per CDR3 protein. This sample has some 560,000 distinct CDR3 sequences; about 16% occur once, and the top ten carry 25%. Per germline, CDR1 LNHDA and CDR2 SQIVND (reference sequence). The CDR3 has 12 amino acids. Trimming removed 6 bases at V and 2 bases at J, with 7 bases between. Study-wide points: Whereas nearly 1,000 public clonotypes were shared by new patients, persistent patients shared more, at some 2,500.

Indicated time point: newly diagnosed GD, antithyroid drugs for less than 3 months. The authors made the TCR library using RNA they extracted from PBMCs. Separately, the same data were catalogued under a study of T cells in Graves' hyperthyroidism and ophthalmopathy. From that study: Those with hyperthyroidism were 18 to 65 years old, newly diagnosed, and ill for under 2 months. Prediction of ophthalmopathy progression came a median about 6 months pre-onset.

The TCR was taken from a woman aged 35-60 years with Graves disease. The specimen was peripheral blood mononuclear cells (PBMCs), collected at new diagnosis, from a patient treated with antithyroid drugs. The chain is built from TRBV19 and TRBJ1-1; D is undetermined. CDR3 amino acids: CASSHQNTEAFF. CDR3 nucleotide sequence: TGTGCCAGTAGCCACCAAAACACTGAAGCTTTCTTT.